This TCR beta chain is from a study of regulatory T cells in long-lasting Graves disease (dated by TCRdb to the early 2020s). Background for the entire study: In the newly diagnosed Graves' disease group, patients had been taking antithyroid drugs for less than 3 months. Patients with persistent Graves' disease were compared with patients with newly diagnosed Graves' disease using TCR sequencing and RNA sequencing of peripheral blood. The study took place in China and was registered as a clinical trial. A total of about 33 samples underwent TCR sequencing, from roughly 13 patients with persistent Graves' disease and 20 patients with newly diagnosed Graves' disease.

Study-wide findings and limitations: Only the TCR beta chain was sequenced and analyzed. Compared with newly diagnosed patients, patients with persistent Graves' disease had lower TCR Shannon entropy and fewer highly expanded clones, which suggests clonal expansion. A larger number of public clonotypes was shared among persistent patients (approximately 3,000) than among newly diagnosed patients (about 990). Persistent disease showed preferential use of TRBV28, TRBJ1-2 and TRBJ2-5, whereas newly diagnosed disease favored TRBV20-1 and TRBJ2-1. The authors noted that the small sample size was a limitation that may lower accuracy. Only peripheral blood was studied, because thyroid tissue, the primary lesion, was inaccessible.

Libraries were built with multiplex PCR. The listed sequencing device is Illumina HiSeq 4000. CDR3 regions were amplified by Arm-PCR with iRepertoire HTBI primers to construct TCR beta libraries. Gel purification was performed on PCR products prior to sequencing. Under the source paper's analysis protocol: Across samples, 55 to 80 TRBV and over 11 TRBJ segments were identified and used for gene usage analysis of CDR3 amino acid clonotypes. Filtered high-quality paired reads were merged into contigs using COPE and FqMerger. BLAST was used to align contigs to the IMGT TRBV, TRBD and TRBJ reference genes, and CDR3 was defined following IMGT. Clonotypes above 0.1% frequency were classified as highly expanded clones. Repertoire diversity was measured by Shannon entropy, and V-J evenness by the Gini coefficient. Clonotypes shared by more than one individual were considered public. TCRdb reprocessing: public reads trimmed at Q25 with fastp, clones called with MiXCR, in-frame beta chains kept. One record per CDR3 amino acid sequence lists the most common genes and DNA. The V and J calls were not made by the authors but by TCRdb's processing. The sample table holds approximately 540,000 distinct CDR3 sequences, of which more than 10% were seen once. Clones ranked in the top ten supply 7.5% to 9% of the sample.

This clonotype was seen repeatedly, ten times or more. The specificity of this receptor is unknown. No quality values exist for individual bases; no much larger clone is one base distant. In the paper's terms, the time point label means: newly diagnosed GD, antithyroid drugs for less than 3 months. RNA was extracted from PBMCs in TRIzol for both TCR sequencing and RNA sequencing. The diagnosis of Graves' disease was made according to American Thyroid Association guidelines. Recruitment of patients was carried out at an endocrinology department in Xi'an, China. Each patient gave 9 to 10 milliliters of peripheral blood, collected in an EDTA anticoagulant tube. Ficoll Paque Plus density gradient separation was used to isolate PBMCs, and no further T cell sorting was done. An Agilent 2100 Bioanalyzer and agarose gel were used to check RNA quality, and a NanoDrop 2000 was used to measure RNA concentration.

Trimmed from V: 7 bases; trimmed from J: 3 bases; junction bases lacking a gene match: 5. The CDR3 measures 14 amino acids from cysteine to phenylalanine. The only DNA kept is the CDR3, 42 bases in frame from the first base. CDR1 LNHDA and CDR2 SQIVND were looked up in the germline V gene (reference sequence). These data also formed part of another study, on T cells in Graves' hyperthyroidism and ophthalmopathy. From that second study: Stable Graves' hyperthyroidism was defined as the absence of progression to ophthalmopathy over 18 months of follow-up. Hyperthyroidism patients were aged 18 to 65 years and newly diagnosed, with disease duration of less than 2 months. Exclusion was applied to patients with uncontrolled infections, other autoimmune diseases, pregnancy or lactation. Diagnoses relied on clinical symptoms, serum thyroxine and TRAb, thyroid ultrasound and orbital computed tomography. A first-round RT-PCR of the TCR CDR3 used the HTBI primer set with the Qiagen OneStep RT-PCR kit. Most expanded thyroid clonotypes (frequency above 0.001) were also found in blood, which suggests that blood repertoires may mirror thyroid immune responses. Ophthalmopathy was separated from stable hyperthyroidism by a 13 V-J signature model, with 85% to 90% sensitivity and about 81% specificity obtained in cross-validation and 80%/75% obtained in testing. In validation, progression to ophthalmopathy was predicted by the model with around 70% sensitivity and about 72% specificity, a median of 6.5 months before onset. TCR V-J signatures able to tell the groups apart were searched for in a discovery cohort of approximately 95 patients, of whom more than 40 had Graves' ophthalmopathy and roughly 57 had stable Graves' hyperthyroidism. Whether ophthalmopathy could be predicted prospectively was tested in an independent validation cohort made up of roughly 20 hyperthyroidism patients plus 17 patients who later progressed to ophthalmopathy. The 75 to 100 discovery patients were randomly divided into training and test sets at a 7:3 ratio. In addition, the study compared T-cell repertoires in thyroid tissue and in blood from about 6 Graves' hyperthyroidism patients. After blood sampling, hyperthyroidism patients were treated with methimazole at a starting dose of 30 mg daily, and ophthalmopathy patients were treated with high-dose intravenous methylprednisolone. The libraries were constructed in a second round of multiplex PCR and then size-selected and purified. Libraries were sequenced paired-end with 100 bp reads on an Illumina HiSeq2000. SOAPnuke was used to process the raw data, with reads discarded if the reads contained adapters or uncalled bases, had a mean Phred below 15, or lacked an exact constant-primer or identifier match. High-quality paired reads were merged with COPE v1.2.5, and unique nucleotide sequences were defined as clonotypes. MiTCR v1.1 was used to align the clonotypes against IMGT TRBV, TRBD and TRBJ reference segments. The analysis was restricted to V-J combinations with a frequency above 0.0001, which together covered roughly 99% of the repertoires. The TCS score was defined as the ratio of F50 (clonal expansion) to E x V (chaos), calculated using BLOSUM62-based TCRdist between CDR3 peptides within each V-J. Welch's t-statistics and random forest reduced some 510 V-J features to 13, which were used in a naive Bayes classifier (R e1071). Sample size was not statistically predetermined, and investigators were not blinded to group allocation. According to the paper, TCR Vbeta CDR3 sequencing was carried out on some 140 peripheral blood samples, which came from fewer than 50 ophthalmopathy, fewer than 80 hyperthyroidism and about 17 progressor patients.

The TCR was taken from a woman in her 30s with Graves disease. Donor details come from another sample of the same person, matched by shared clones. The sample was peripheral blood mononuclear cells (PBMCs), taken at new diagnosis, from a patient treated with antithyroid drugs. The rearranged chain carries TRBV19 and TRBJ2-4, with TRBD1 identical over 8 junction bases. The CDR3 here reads CASTDRGGKNIQYF. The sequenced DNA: TGTGCCAGTACTGACAGGGGAGGCAAAAACATTCAGTACTTC.